These T cell receptor beta chains were read from a single sample in a study of pediatric ulcerative colitis. Measured with immunoSEQ multiplex PCR; TCRdb has only the in-frame clones, and not every one. The sample has about 22,000 clones, roughly two thirds seen once. Source material: gut tissue. These receptors all come from a boy aged 5 to 17 with severe ulcerative colitis. The CDR3 runs from the conserved cysteine through the conserved F or W. The D gene is left open where the match is weak. Clone size is stated in some rows and not others, as once, few, many or a class when expanded.

D gene | J gene | V gene | clone size | CDR3 DNA | CDR3 protein
TRBD1 | TRBJ1-2 | TRBV6-5 | NA | TGTGCCAGCAGGACGACAGCTTCAGGGGGTGGCTACACCTTC | CASRTTASGGGYTF
NA | TRBJ2-1 | TRBV19 | NA | TGTGCCAGTAGTCGCGAACATCGGTGGGTGACAGCATACAATGAGCAGTTCTTC | CASSREHRWVTAYNEQFF
NA | TRBJ2-7 | TRBV6-1 | NA | TGTGCCAGCAGTGAAGTTAGAAAGGCGGAGCAGTACTTC | CASSEVRKAEQYF
TRBD1 | TRBJ1-1 | TRBV4-3 | NA | TGCGCCAGCAGCCAAGGTTACAGGGGCATGTTCACTGAAGCTTTCTTT | CASSQGYRGMFTEAFF
NA | TRBJ1-5 | TRBV27 | NA | TGTGCCAGCAGTTTCTCGGGGCCGGACCAGCCCCAGCATTTT | CASSFSGPDQPQHF
TRBD2 | TRBJ2-3 | TRBV4-1 | NA | TGCGCCAGCAGCCAAGGCGCTAGCGGGGGGACAGATACGCAGTATTTT | CASSQGASGGTDTQYF
NA | TRBJ1-1 | TRBV7-3 | NA | TGTGCCAGCAGCCCAGGTTCTTGGGAGGAAGCTTTCTTT | CASSPGSWEEAFF
NA | TRBJ1-2 | TRBV5-6 | NA | TGTGCCAGCAGCTTCCGGGCCTTCTCTAACTATGGCTACACCTTC | CASSFRAFSNYGYTF
NA | TRBJ1-2 | TRBV10-1 | NA | TGCGGCCGGTGGGGGCACCTCTATGGCTACACCTTC | CGRWGHLYGYTF
NA | TRBJ2-7 | TRBV28 | NA | TGTGCCAGCAGCCCCATCGGAGACAACTCAGGCGAGCAGTACTTC | CASSPIGDNSGEQYF
TRBD1 | TRBJ1-1 | TRBV6-1 | NA | TGTGCCAGCAGTGTGGGACAGGGGGTGAGCACTGAAGCTTTCTTT | CASSVGQGVSTEAFF
NA | TRBJ1-4 | TRBV5-1 | once | TGCGCCAGCAGCTTGGCCTCAACTAATGAAAAACTGTTTTTT | CASSLASTNEKLFF
NA | TRBJ2-1 | TRBV6-5 | medium-sized | TGTGCCAGCAGTTACTCTGGGCCCGCCTACAATGAGCAGTTCTTC | CASSYSGPAYNEQFF
TRBD2 | TRBJ2-3 | TRBV7-6 | NA | TGTGCCAGCAGCTTAGCAGCGGGGGACGGAGATACGCAGTATTTT | CASSLAAGDGDTQYF
TRBD1 | TRBJ2-2 | TRBV7-9 | NA | TGTGCCAGCAGCACCCTGAGGACAGGGAACACCGGGGAGCTGTTTTTT | CASSTLRTGNTGELFF
TRBD1 | TRBJ2-1 | TRBV7-9 | NA | TGTGCCAGCAGCTTACGGAGTACTGGGACAGGGCAACATGAGCAGTTCTTC | CASSLRSTGTGQHEQFF
NA | TRBJ1-2 | TRBV6-5 | NA | TGTGCCAGCAGTTTACAGGGCAGCGGCTACACCTTC | CASSLQGSGYTF
NA | TRBJ1-2 | TRBV5-4 | NA | TGTGCCAGCAGCTTGGTGGCAGGGAACGGCTACACCTTC | CASSLVAGNGYTF
NA | TRBJ2-7 | TRBV5-1 | NA | TGCGCCAGCAGCTTGGTGGGGGGTCCCTACGAGCAGTACTTC | CASSLVGGPYEQYF
TRBD1 | TRBJ2-1 | TRBV5-1 | NA | TGCGCCAGCAGCCCCAGTCGGGACAGTGAGCAGTTCTTC | CASSPSRDSEQFF
NA | TRBJ2-5 | TRBV3-2 | NA | TGTGCCTGGCGAACCCAGTACTTC | CAWRTQYF
NA | TRBJ2-5 | TRBV30 | NA | TGTGCCTGCCAGCGGTTAGGGGGGACCCAGTACTTC | CACQRLGGTQYF
TRBD1 | TRBJ1-5 | TRBV2 | NA | TGTGCCAGCACTGGACAGGGGGCATCTCAGCCCCAGCATTTT | CASTGQGASQPQHF
TRBD1 | TRBJ1-6 | TRBV9 | NA | TGTGCCAGCAGCGTGGGGACAGAGCTATATAATTCACCCCTCCACTTT | CASSVGTELYNSPLHF
NA | TRBJ2-7 | TRBV7-9 | NA | TGTGCCAGCAGCCGCCGAGGGGCAGGTAGTTACGAGCAGTACTTC | CASSRRGAGSYEQYF
NA | TRBJ2-3 | TRBV11-2 | NA | TGTGCCAGCAGCTTAGTGCGGTCGAGCACAGATACGCAGTATTTT | CASSLVRSSTDTQYF
NA | TRBJ2-5 | TRBV6-5 | medium-sized | TGTGCCAGCAGGCTAGGGTGGGCCCAGTACTTC | CASRLGWAQYF
TRBD2 | TRBJ2-3 | TRBV5-1 | NA | TGCGCCAGCAAGCGGGGAGACGGCACAGATACGCAGTATTTT | CASKRGDGTDTQYF
NA | TRBJ1-1 | TRBV7-2 | once | TGTGCCAGCAGCTTCTCGGGGGGGCCTGAAGCTTTCTTT | CASSFSGGPEAFF
TRBD1 | TRBJ1-2 | TRBV10-3 | NA | TGTGCCATCATGGGGACAGCTAACTATGGCTACACCTTC | CAIMGTANYGYTF
NA | TRBJ1-1 | TRBV4-1 | NA | TGCGCCAGCAGCCCCGTGAGCGGATCTGAAAACACTGAAGCTTTCTTT | CASSPVSGSENTEAFF
TRBD1 | TRBJ2-5 | TRBV7-9 | once | TGTGCCAGCAGCCTCGGACAGGGCACTTCTAAAGAGACCCAGTACTTC | CASSLGQGTSKETQYF
TRBD2 | TRBJ2-1 | TRBV30 | NA | TGTGCCTGGGGGGGGACTAACAATGAGCAGTTCTTC | CAWGGTNNEQFF
NA | TRBJ1-3 | TRBV6-1 | few | TGTGCCAGCAGTGAACGGCTTTTCTCTGGAAACACCATATATTTT | CASSERLFSGNTIYF
TRBD2 | TRBJ2-2 | TRBV9 | few | TGTGCCAGCGACCCGGGGGGGGAAACCGGGGAGCTGTTTTTT | CASDPGGETGELFF
NA | TRBJ1-5 | TRBV6-6 | NA | TGTGCCAGCAGCCAAGGGGAGAGGGCCAGCAATCAGCCCCAGCATTTT | CASSQGERASNQPQHF
NA | TRBJ2-1 | TRBV5-1 | NA | TGCGCCAGCAGCTTACGGTTGGGGGAGAATCAAATTCTACCGGTGGATGAGCAGTTCTTC | CASSLRLGENQILPVDEQFF
TRBD1 | TRBJ1-2 | TRBV5-1 | NA | TGCGCCAGCTATGGGACAGGGGTCATCGGCTACACCTTC | CASYGTGVIGYTF
NA | TRBJ2-2 | TRBV5-6 | NA | TGTGCCAGCAGCTTGGAGAGGTACACCGGGGAGCTGTTTTTT | CASSLERYTGELFF
NA | TRBJ2-4 | TRBV5-4 | NA | TGTGCCAGCAGCCCACAGGGTGATGCAAACATTCAGTACTTC | CASSPQGDANIQYF
NA | TRBJ1-5 | TRBV30 | NA | TGTGCCTGGAGAGATCCATGGACAGTTGAGCCCCAGCATTTT | CAWRDPWTVEPQHF